What follows describes a single TCR beta chain. The V gene lost 4 bases and the J gene lost 3 bases, with 10 bases spanning the gap. Germline V gene data show CDR1 as LNHDA and CDR2 as SQIVND (reference sequence). The CDR3 runs to 13 residues. The sample is drawn from a study of regulatory T cells in long-lasting Graves disease. Background on the study: With positive TSH receptor antibodies and over 5 years of antithyroid drugs, Graves' disease was considered persistent.

For TCR beta, libraries came from iRepertoire HTBI primers and Arm-PCR of CDR3 regions. In the authors' workflow: Analysis of the samples identified 50 to 70 TRBV and 14 TRBJ segments. TCRdb reprocessed the multiplex PCR reads via MiXCR and lists one record per CDR3 protein. The V and J calls shown here were made by TCRdb, not taken from the authors' results. This sample carries about 660,000 distinct CDR3 sequences, around 32% of them seen once, and the ten largest clones take roughly 41%. Time point in this sample: persistent/refractory GD, antithyroid drugs over 5 years with positive TRAb. Generation of the TCR library employed RNA extracted from PBMCs. It was an endocrinology department in Xi'an, China, that provided the patients.

The chain employs TRBV19 and TRBJ2-7; D uncertain. Sequencing was performed on peripheral blood mononuclear cells (PBMCs), taken when the disease was refractory, from a patient treated with antithyroid drugs. This TCR came from a female donor with Graves disease. For the CDR3, the DNA is TGTGCCAGTAGTAGGCGTCGAGACTACGAGCAGTACTTC. Its translation: CASSRRRDYEQYF.